This T cell receptor beta chain was captured by sequencing in a study of blood T cell repertoires in COVID-19. Turning to the study itself: The United States, Italy and Spain were the sources of the acute and convalescent COVID-19 samples. Sample material is recorded as cDNA or gDNA derived from T cells, B-cell-depleted T cells, or PBMCs.

In the source study's methods: Amplification of reference gene primers provided the estimated nucleated cell counts. Profiled with immunoSEQ multiplex PCR; TCRdb holds only in-frame clones, not every one. V and J calls and clone size follow that table, whereas D and trimming were derived from the DNA. Of about 60,000 clones in the sample, roughly 84% are singletons; the top ten hold nearly 4%. Germline CDR1 and CDR2: MDHEN and SYDVKM. The CDR3 runs to 16 residues. V lost 3 bases and J 7 bases, leaving 16 bases between the germline ends. The chain carries TRBV28 and TRBJ1-6, with unresolved D. The origin of this receptor is a man in his 70s with acute or convalescent COVID-19. The specimen sequenced was peripheral blood. The CDR3 spells CASSFPRGPGNSPLHF. The DNA of the CDR3 is TGTGCCAGCAGTTTCCCACGGGGTCCTGGAAATTCACCCCTCCACTTT.